This T cell receptor (beta chain) was identified during a study of T cells after somatic rescue of genetic block. V was pared by 2 bases and J by 5 bases, with 7 bases between. This CDR3 has 13 amino acids. The germline CDR1 and CDR2 sequences are SGHTA and FQGTGA. The repertoire was sequenced with immunoSEQ multiplex PCR; TCRdb's copy has only in-frame clones and lacks some. The repertoire includes about 14,000 clones, about two thirds of them detected once, and approximately 15% sits in the top ten. This receptor was taken from a boy between 10 and 17 years old. The chain is built from TRBV7-3 and TRBJ1-5; D remains unclear. The sample taken for sequencing was peripheral blood mononuclear cells (PBMCs). CDR3 coding DNA: TGTGCCAGCAGCTTAGGAATGGATCAGCCCCAGCATTTT. The encoded protein is CASSLGMDQPQHF.